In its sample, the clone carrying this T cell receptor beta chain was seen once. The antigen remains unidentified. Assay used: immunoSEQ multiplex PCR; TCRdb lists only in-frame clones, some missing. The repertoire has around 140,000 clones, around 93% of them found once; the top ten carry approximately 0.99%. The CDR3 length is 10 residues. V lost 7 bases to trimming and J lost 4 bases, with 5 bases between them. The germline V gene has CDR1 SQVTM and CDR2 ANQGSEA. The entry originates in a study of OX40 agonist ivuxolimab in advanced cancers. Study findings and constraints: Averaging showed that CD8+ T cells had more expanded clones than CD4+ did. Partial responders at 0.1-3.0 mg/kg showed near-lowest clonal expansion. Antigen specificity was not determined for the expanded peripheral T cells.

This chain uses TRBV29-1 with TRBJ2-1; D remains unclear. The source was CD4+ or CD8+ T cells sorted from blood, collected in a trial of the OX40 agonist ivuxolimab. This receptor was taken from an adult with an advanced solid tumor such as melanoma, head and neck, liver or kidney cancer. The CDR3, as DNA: TGCAGCGCGTCTTACAATGAGCAGTTCTTC. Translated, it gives CSASYNEQFF.